Listed below are T cell receptor beta chains from one sample, sequenced in a study of CD8+CD57+ T cells in acquired aplastic anemia. TCRdb fed the reads into MiXCR, producing one record per CDR3 protein. The sample contains 100,000 to 150,000 distinct CDR3 sequences, 48% of which appear only once. The material sequenced was sorted CD4+, CD8+, or CD8+CD57+ T cells (not recorded which) from PBMCs. The receptors were sampled from a human donor in good health, serving as a control. The CDR3 runs from the conserved cysteine through the conserved F or W. D genes are given only for firm matches. Size is omitted from some rows. Given values are once, few, many or a class for expanded clones.

len	abundance	j_gene	v_gene	d_gene	CDR3nt	CDR3aa
17	many	TRBJ1-2	TRBV20-1	TRBD1	TGCAGTGCTAGAGATCGCCTGGACAGGGCTAGCAACTATGGCTACACCTTC	CSARDRLDRASNYGYTF
15	many	TRBJ2-7	TRBV5-4	TRBD1	TGTGCCAGCAGCGTACAGGGGGTGGTCCTTGGCGAGCAGTACTTC	CASSVQGVVLGEQYF
14	NA	TRBJ2-7	TRBV19	TRBD2	TGTGCCAGTAGCCCCAGCGGGGGGACCTACGAGCAGTACTTC	CASSPSGGTYEQYF
15	many	TRBJ1-5	TRBV18	TRBD1	TGTGCCAGCTCACCAGGGACAGGGGGAGGTCAGCCCCAGCATTTT	CASSPGTGGGQPQHF
15	many	TRBJ2-5	TRBV6-2/TRBV6-3	TRBD1	TGTGCCAGCAGTTACCTAGGACAGGGAATGGAGACCCAGTACTTC	CASSYLGQGMETQYF
15	NA	TRBJ2-3	TRBV11-2	TRBD2	TGTGCCAGCAGCCAAAGCGGGGGGGCTCAAGATACGCAGTATTTT	CASSQSGGAQDTQYF
14	many	TRBJ1-2	TRBV2	TRBD1	TGTGCCAGCAGCCTCGGACAGGGGAACTATGGCTACACCTTC	CASSLGQGNYGYTF
13	NA	TRBJ1-5	TRBV29-1	NA	TGCAGCGTTGCGGAAAATAGCAATCAGCCCCAGCATTTT	CSVAENSNQPQHF
14	many	TRBJ2-1	TRBV20-1	NA	TGCAGTGCTAGGGACGGGGACTCCTACAATGAGCAGTTCTTC	CSARDGDSYNEQFF
16	many	TRBJ2-3	TRBV19	TRBD1	TGTGCCAGCAATGACAGGACAGGGGGATTTTTCGGTACGCAGTATTTT	CASNDRTGGFFGTQYF
14	NA	TRBJ2-7	TRBV7-3	NA	TGTGCCAGCAGCTTAAATGTGGTTTCCTACGAGCAGTACTTC	CASSLNVVSYEQYF
12	NA	TRBJ1-5	TRBV7-9	NA	TGTGCCAGCAGCTCCATGAATCAGCCCCAGCATTTT	CASSSMNQPQHF
14	many	TRBJ1-1	TRBV7-2	NA	TGTGCCAGCTCGACTGCCAGGGTTCCCATGAGAGCTTTCTTT	CASSTARVPMRAFF
13	few	TRBJ1-5	TRBV29-1	TRBD1	TGCAGCGTTGAGGACAGGGACGGTCAGCCCCAGCATTTT	CSVEDRDGQPQHF
13	NA	TRBJ2-5	TRBV19	NA	TGTGCCAGTAGTATGAGGGTTGGGGAGACCCAGTACTTC	CASSMRVGETQYF
15	NA	TRBJ2-1	TRBV25-1	TRBD2	TGTGCCAGCAGAGAACTAGCGGGAGTTACTAATGAGCAGTTCTTC	CASRELAGVTNEQFF
15	once	TRBJ2-7	TRBV20-1	TRBD1	TGCAGTGCTTCCCTTGGGGACAGGGGTTCCTACGAGCAGTACTTC	CSASLGDRGSYEQYF
14	NA	TRBJ2-7	TRBV19	NA	TGTGCCAGTAGTATTTCTAGCGTGACCTACGAGCAGTACTTC	CASSISSVTYEQYF
14	many	TRBJ1-4	TRBV18	NA	TGTGCCAGCTCACCCACAGAGGGTGGTGAAAAACTGTTTTTT	CASSPTEGGEKLFF
16	once	TRBJ2-7	TRBV12-3/TRBV12-4	TRBD2	TGTGCCAGCAGTTTAGCGGCGAGCGGGGGGGTCGACGAGCAGTACTTC	CASSLAASGGVDEQYF
15	once	TRBJ2-7	TRBV10-3	TRBD2	TGTGCCATCAGTATCGGGCTAGCGGGGGGACGAGAGCAGTACTTC	CAISIGLAGGREQYF
15	many	TRBJ2-5	TRBV9	TRBD2	TGTGCCAGCAACAGCGGGGGGGCGTCGAGGGAGACCCAGTACTTC	CASNSGGASRETQYF
14	NA	TRBJ1-2	TRBV10-3	TRBD1	TGTGCCACCACTCCGGGACAGGGGAACTATGGCTACACCTTC	CATTPGQGNYGYTF
18	NA	TRBJ2-3	TRBV9	TRBD1	TGTGCCAGCAGCTTACACGGACAGGGATCTGGGTGGTCAGATACGCAGTATTTT	CASSLHGQGSGWSDTQYF
12	many	TRBJ2-7	TRBV12-3/TRBV12-4	NA	TGTGCCAGCAGTGGTGGCGCCTACGAGCAGTACTTC	CASSGGAYEQYF